One and the same sample provided the 30 T cell receptor beta chains below, sequenced in a study of shared T cell receptors in the human thymus. Only in-frame clones appear in the TCRdb table, and some are missing; sequencing was by immunoSEQ multiplex PCR. The table records 600,000 or so clones, over 75% of them present only once. The sample was also reused in another study, on human thymus T cells.

The sequenced sample was thymocytes. Source of these receptors: a boy in the first two years of life with a congenital heart defect.

The chain is built from TRBV28 and TRBJ2-5, with 9 bases identical to TRBD2. The J segment lost 7 bases and the V segment lost 3 bases, leaving 9 bases of the junction unmatched. The CDR3 length is 15 residues. Germline-derived CDR1 and CDR2 are MDHEN and SYDVKM. CDR3 sequence: CASSFLAGGGGTQYF. In nucleotides, the CDR3 is TGTGCCAGCAGTTTTTTGGCGGGGGGGGGAGGGACCCAGTACTTC.

V is TRBV5-6 and J is TRBJ1-2; no clear D. Germline values: CDR1 SGHDT, CDR2 YYEEEE. The CDR3 is 14 residues long. Trimming left V 1 base short and J 12 bases short, with 19 bases between. CDR3 nucleotide sequence: TGTGCCAGCAGCTTGTATCCGCCCGAACTCGAGGACACCTTC. It yields the protein CASSLYPPELEDTF.

V usage is TRBV28 and J usage is TRBJ2-3; D not resolved. The CDR3 covers 15 residues. Germline CDR1 MDHEN, CDR2 SYDVKM. V lost 2 bases and J lost 4, with 13 bases in between. The CDR3 loop reads CASSLDRSGADTQYF. The CDR3 DNA reads TGTGCCAGCAGTTTAGATCGGAGTGGCGCAGATACGCAGTATTTT.

The rearrangement joins TRBV11-2 to TRBJ2-5; no firm D call. This CDR3 spans 13 amino acids. The V end was cut by 6 bases, the J end by 6 bases, with 14 bases between. Germline V lookup: CDR1 SGHAT, CDR2 FQNNGV. CDR3 region: CASSPPGPQTQYF. Written as DNA, the CDR3 is TGTGCCAGCAGTCCCCCTGGGCCGCAGACCCAGTACTTC.

This clone was observed a few times. This chain uses TRBV10-2 with TRBJ1-5; the D gene is possibly TRBD1 (5 bases). Germline-derived CDR1 and CDR2 are WSHSY and SAAADI. The CDR3 length is 14 residues. Deletions cut 4 bases from V and 3 bases from J, with 10 bases between. This CDR3 is CASSVGGVNQPQHF. DNA of the CDR3: TGCGCCAGCAGTGTGGGGGGAGTCAATCAGCCCCAGCATTTT.

The chain links TRBV19 to TRBJ2-7; D is possibly TRBD1 (6 bases). CDR3 length: 13 amino acids. Germline V gene data show CDR1 as LNHDA and CDR2 as SQIVND (reference sequence). V was shortened by 0 bases and J by 5 bases, with 8 bases between the two germline ends. The CDR3 spells CASSIDRGHEQYF. The CDR3, as DNA: TGTGCCAGTAGTATAGACAGGGGCCACGAGCAGTACTTC. The whole variable domain, remainder taken from reference TRBV19 and TRBJ2-7, is DGGITQSPKYLFRKEGQNVTLSCEQNLNHDAMYWYRQDPGQGLRLIYYSQIVNDFQKGDIAEGYSVSREKKESFPLTVTSAQKNPTAFYLCASSIDRGHEQYFGPGTRLTVT.

About this clone itself: Within the sample, other DNA sequences also encode this same CDR3. V usage is TRBV5-4 and J usage is TRBJ2-3; D ambiguous. This CDR3 has 12 amino acids. Germline V lookup: CDR1 SGHNT, CDR2 YYREEE (reference sequence). Trimming shortened V by 3 bases and J by 2 bases, and 4 bases separated the two germline ends. Here the CDR3 reads CASSSLTDTQYF. The CDR3 nucleotides are TGTGCCAGCAGCTCCCTCACAGATACGCAGTATTTT.

The V gene is TRBV19, the J gene TRBJ2-3; tentative D call: TRBD2 (7 bases). The CDR3 is made up of 18 amino acids. Germline loops: CDR1 LNHDA, CDR2 SQIVND (reference sequence). The V end lost 2 bases, the J end lost 0 bases, and 18 bases lay between the germline ends. This CDR3 is CASSISPPAGASTDTQYF. The CDR3 nucleotides read TGTGCCAGTAGTATAAGCCCTCCCGCGGGGGCCAGCACAGATACGCAGTATTTT.

Notes on this clone: A junction boundary mismatches the germline segment, possibly from a read error. The sample has other DNA sequences that encode this CDR3 too. The chain couples TRBV6-1 to TRBJ1-6, with 7 positions matching TRBD1. Germline V gene sequence: CDR1 MNHNS, CDR2 SASEGT. The length of the CDR3 is 22 residues. CDR3 bases: TGTGCCAGCAGTGAAGCGCTTCAAGTAGTGAAGTGGGCGGGGACAGAGAATTCCCCCCTCCACTTT. This gives the protein CASSEALQVVKWAGTENSPLHF.

This rearrangement joins TRBV4-1 to TRBJ2-2; tentative D call: TRBD1 (6 bases). From germline, CDR1 is MGHRA and CDR2 YSYEKL. This CDR3 contains 16 residues. The ends were cut back, 0 bases at V and 1 base at J, with 9 bases in the middle. Here the CDR3 reads CASSQEGGGNTGELFF. CDR3 bases: TGCGCCAGCAGCCAAGAAGGGGGTGGGAACACCGGGGAGCTGTTTTTT.

The rearrangement joins TRBV2 to TRBJ2-3; D possibly corresponds to TRBD1 (5 bases). CDR1 SNHLY and CDR2 FYNNEI come from the germline V gene. The CDR3 loop spans 15 amino acids. V was cut by 1 base and J by 4 bases, with 12 bases left in between. The CDR3 protein is CASSEERTGADTQYF. The CDR3 bases are TGTGCCAGCAGTGAAGAACGAACAGGTGCAGATACGCAGTATTTT.

In this sample, this clone turned up a few times. This rearrangement joins TRBV5-6 to TRBJ1-3, with D unresolved. The CDR3 runs to 14 residues. Per germline, CDR1 SGHDT and CDR2 YYEEEE. V lost 5 bases and J 8 bases, leaving 17 bases between the germline ends. CDR3 sequence reads: CASRRGLTGDTIYF. The DNA of the CDR3 is TGTGCCAGCAGGCGAGGTCTTACGGGAGACACCATATATTTT.

The chain joins TRBV28 to TRBJ1-5; 8 nucleotides align to TRBD1. Germline V gene sequence: CDR1 MDHEN, CDR2 SYDVKM. The CDR3 has 14 residues. After removal of 7 bases from V and 6 bases from J, the junction contained 8 bases not matched to a gene. CDR3: CASTPPGGLQPQHF. In nucleotides, the CDR3 is TGTGCCAGCACCCCTCCAGGGGGCCTTCAGCCCCAGCATTTT.

With regard to this clone: The junction shows a germline mismatch at one end, possibly a read error. The genes are TRBV30 and TRBJ2-1; 10 nucleotides align to TRBD1. CDR1 is GTSNPN and CDR2 is SVGIG in the germline V gene (reference sequence). The CDR3 totals 10 residues. CDR3 protein: CAWGMGQGIF. CDR3 sequence (DNA): TGTGCCTGGGGGATGGGACAGGGGATCTTC.

V and J are TRBV27 and TRBJ2-3, with a weak D call TRBD1 (6 bases). Germline V gene data show CDR1 as MNHEY and CDR2 as SMNVEV (reference sequence). This CDR3 comprises 18 residues. V gave up 5 bases and J gave up 2 bases, with 23 bases separating them. The CDR3 here is CASSSRGPGHKNTDTQYF. The DNA of the CDR3 is TGTGCCAGCAGTAGCCGGGGACCGGGACACAAAAACACAGATACGCAGTATTTT.

J is TRBJ1-2 and V is TRBV7-2, with TRBD1 as a possible D gene (6 bases). CDR3 length equals 16 residues. Per germline, CDR1 SGHTA and CDR2 FQGNSA. Between the trimmed V and J ends, which lost 0 bases and 6 bases, there was a span of 17 bases. The CDR3 DNA reads as TGTGCCAGCAGCTTAGCGGGGGCATCAGGGCTACATGGCTACACCTTC. It specifies CASSLAGASGLHGYTF.

This clone was detected only a few times. The chain uses TRBV19 and TRBJ1-3, with D perhaps TRBD1 (6 bases). The ends were cut back, 7 bases at V and 6 bases at J, with 22 bases in the middle. The CDR3 extends over 16 amino acids. Germline loops: CDR1 LNHDA, CDR2 SQIVND (reference sequence). In DNA, the CDR3 is TGTGCCAGTACCGCCAATGGGTTAGGGGGAGAAAACACCATATATTTT. Translating gives CASTANGLGGENTIYF.

DNA of the CDR3: TGCGCCAGCAGCTCAAGTAGACAGTTTACCTACGAGCAGTACTTC. It yields the protein CASSSSRQFTYEQYF. V and J are TRBV4-1 and TRBJ2-7, with a tentative D call TRBD1 (5 bases). The CDR3 contains 15 residues. The germline V gene encodes CDR1 MGHRA and CDR2 YSYEKL. V was pared by 5 bases and J by 2 bases, with 16 bases between.

About this clone itself: Other DNA sequences of this sample code for an identical CDR3. This chain's CDR3 is CASSLERVSYNSPLHF. The CDR3 DNA reads TGTGCCAGCAGTTTAGAGAGGGTCTCCTATAATTCACCCCTCCACTTT. The V gene is TRBV28, the J gene TRBJ1-6; unclear D gene. Germline CDR1 MDHEN, CDR2 SYDVKM. The V end was cut by 2 bases, the J end by 0 bases, with 8 bases between. The length of the CDR3 is 16 residues.

The chain uses TRBV5-1 and TRBJ2-5; D uncertain. The CDR3 runs to 15 residues. The germline gives CDR1 SGHRS, CDR2 YFSETQ. V was shortened by 2 bases and J by 0 bases, with 11 bases between the two germline ends. The CDR3 sequence is CASSFLSLYQETQYF. In nucleotides, the CDR3 is TGCGCCAGCAGCTTTCTATCCCTGTACCAAGAGACCCAGTACTTC.

V is TRBV14 and J is TRBJ2-1, with TRBD2 matching over 10 bases. The germline gives CDR1 SGHDN, CDR2 FVKESK. This CDR3 has 16 residues. J lost 9 bases, V lost 7 bases, and 15 bases had no gene match. The CDR3 loop reads CASTPPPTSGKGEQFF. CDR3 DNA: TGTGCCAGCACCCCACCCCCAACTAGCGGGAAGGGTGAGCAGTTCTTC.

The chain links TRBV7-2 to TRBJ2-7; 9 bases agree with TRBD1. The CDR3 extends over 15 amino acids. Germline CDR1 and CDR2: SGHTA and FQGNSA. After removal of 4 bases from V and 6 bases from J, the junction contained 10 bases not matched to a gene. CDR3 protein: CASSSWPGQGFEQYF. The DNA for the CDR3 is TGTGCCAGCAGCTCCTGGCCGGGACAGGGTTTCGAGCAGTACTTC.

This chain's CDR3 is CASSYRAGEFLEQYF. The CDR3, as DNA: TGTGCCAGCAGTTACAGGGCGGGAGAGTTCCTCGAGCAGTACTTC. V usage is TRBV6-5 and J usage is TRBJ2-7; TRBD2 matches at 7 bases. Germline V gene lookup returns CDR1 MNHEY and CDR2 SVGAGI. V trimming: 2 bases; J trimming: 6 bases; junction bases outside the gene matches: 10. The CDR3 extends over 15 amino acids.

The chain recombines TRBV23-1 with TRBJ2-7; D gene uncertain. TRBV23-1 is designated an ORF whose function remains uncertain. Deletions cut 7 bases from V and 3 bases from J, with 22 bases between. This CDR3 comprises 16 residues. The CDR3: CASNPLREYSRYEQYF. Written as DNA, the CDR3 is TGCGCCAGCAACCCCCTAAGAGAATATAGTCGCTACGAGCAGTACTTC.

The chain employs TRBV4-3 and TRBJ1-1; TRBD1 might be the D (5 bases). The CDR3 spans 16 residues. Trimming removed 0 bases from V and 4 bases from J, with 15 bases in between. Per germline, CDR1 LGHNA and CDR2 YSLEER. Here the CDR3 reads CASSQDPQGGITEAFF. The CDR3 nucleotides read TGCGCCAGCAGCCAAGATCCCCAGGGAGGGATCACTGAAGCTTTCTTT.

The rearrangement links TRBV11-2 to TRBJ1-5; D is perhaps TRBD1 (6 bases). V was shortened by 6 bases and J by 2 bases, with 17 bases between the two germline ends. The CDR3 consists of 16 residues. The V gene's germline CDR1 is SGHAT and CDR2 FQNNGV. CDR3 protein: CASSKDSSWGNQPQHF. The CDR3 nucleotides are TGTGCCAGCAGTAAGGACAGCTCATGGGGCAATCAGCCCCAGCATTTT.

As for this clone: The junction departs from the called germline gene at one end, perhaps through a read error. This sequence joins TRBV7-9 and TRBJ1-6; D possibly corresponds to TRBD1 (5 bases). Germline V gene data show CDR1 as SEHNR and CDR2 as FQNEAQ (reference sequence). This CDR3 is built from 16 residues. CDR3 sequence reads: CASSTDSTSYNSPLHF. The CDR3 DNA is TGTGCCAGCAGCACAGACAGTACCTCCTATAATTCCCCCCTCCACTTT. Full variable domain (rest looked up from reference TRBV7-9 and TRBJ1-6): DTGVSQNPRHKITKRGQNVTFRCDPISEHNRLYWYRQTLGQGPEFLTYFQNEAQLEKSRLLSDRFSAERPKGSFSTLEIQRTEQGDSAMYLCASSTDSTSYNSPLHFGNGTRLTVT.

The chain employs TRBV18 and TRBJ2-3; D is unresolved. The length of the CDR3 is 18 residues. From germline, CDR1 is KGHSH and CDR2 LQKENI. Trimming stripped 1 base from V and 2 bases from J, with 19 bases between. DNA of the CDR3: TGTGCCAGCTCACCACGGTTTAAGTTAGTCCCTCTCACAGATACGCAGTATTTT. As protein: CASSPRFKLVPLTDTQYF.

The J gene is TRBJ2-1, the V gene TRBV20-1; D is unclear. Trimming pared 4 bases from V and 8 bases from J, leaving 9 bases between. The germline V gene has CDR1 DFQATT and CDR2 SNEGSKA (reference sequence). This CDR3 comprises 11 residues. The CDR3, as DNA: TGCAGTGCTATTATTGGGCATGAGCAGTTCTTC. Translated: CSAIIGHEQFF.

V usage is TRBV25-1 and J usage is TRBJ1-4; D is unresolved. Germline CDR1 and CDR2: MGHDK and SYGVNS. V was pared by 2 bases and J by 5 bases, with 9 bases between. The CDR3 is 14 residues long. The CDR3 spells CASSEIYRNEKLFF. The CDR3 nucleotides are TGTGCCAGCAGTGAAATATACAGAAATGAAAAACTGTTTTTT.